The next 23 T cell receptor beta chains were all read from a single sample in a study of cytomegalovirus exposure and HLA in healthy donors. Primers for the PCR totalled 60 Vbeta and 13 Jbeta. Libraries were prepared by immunoSEQ multiplex PCR; TCRdb keeps only in-frame clonotypes and omits some of them. The table lists under 150,000 clones, roughly four fifths of them singletons. The sequencing sample was made of PBMCs. These receptors were collected from a woman between 40 and 50 years old in good health and CMV-seropositive.

The V gene is TRBV7-3, the J gene TRBJ1-5; D is uncertain. Between the trimmed V and J ends, which lost 5 bases and 1 base, there was a span of 6 bases. CDR1 and CDR2 from the germline V gene are SGHTA and FQGTGA. The CDR3 consists of 13 residues. CDR3 DNA sequence: TGTGCCAGCAGCGCTACCAGCAATCAGCCCCAGCATTTT. Translation: CASSATSNQPQHF.

The rearrangement links TRBV5-8 to TRBJ2-4, with D perhaps TRBD2 (5 bases). The CDR3 contains 15 residues. CDR1 and CDR2 from the germline V gene are SGHTS and YDEGEE. V was cut by 9 bases and J by 5 bases, with 21 bases left in between. CDR3 bases: TGTGCCACCCAACACGGGGATACGCTGGAAAACATTCAGTACTTC. Translated: CATQHGDTLENIQYF.

This chain uses TRBV11-2 with TRBJ1-6, with D tentatively TRBD1 (6 bases). The V end lost 1 base, the J end lost 17 bases, and 12 bases lay between the germline ends. Germline CDR1 and CDR2: SGHAT and FQNNGV. The CDR3 is made up of 12 amino acids. The CDR3 DNA reads TGTGCCAGCAGCTTAGGGACAGCGGCGATCCACTTT. Amino acid sequence: CASSLGTAAIHF. The full variable domain, completed using reference TRBV11-2 and TRBJ1-6, is EAGVAQSPRYKIIEKRQSVAFWCNPISGHATLYWYQQILGQGPKLLIQFQNNGVVDDSQLPKDRFSAERLKGVDSTLKIQPAKLEDSAVYLCASSLGTAAIHFGNGTRLTVT.

The chain has TRBV18 and TRBJ2-5, with 7 bases matching TRBD2. Germline trimming cut 0 bases from V and 2 bases from J; bases unmatched to any gene: 6. Germline-derived CDR1 and CDR2 are KGHSH and LQKENI. This CDR3 is built from 16 residues. The DNA of the CDR3 is TGTGCCAGCTCACCACCTCATATGGGAGGGCAAGAGACCCAGTACTTC. Protein sequence: CASSPPHMGGQETQYF. Complete variable domain (other parts from reference TRBV18 and TRBJ2-5): NAGVMQNPRHLVRRRGQEARLRCSPMKGHSHVYWYRQLPEEGLKFMVYLQKENIIDESGMPKERFSAEFPKEGPSILRIQQVVRGDSAAYFCASSPPHMGGQETQYFGPGTRLLVL.

V usage is TRBV19 and J usage is TRBJ2-7, with 9 positions matching TRBD1. The CDR3 spans 13 residues. The germline V gene has CDR1 LNHDA and CDR2 SQIVND (reference sequence). V lost 5 bases, J lost 2 bases, and 1 base stayed unmatched. The DNA of the CDR3 is TGTGCCAGTAGTGGGACAGGGACCTACGAGCAGTACTTC. Translated, it gives CASSGTGTYEQYF.

The V and J genes are TRBV30 and TRBJ1-2; no firm D call. This CDR3 is built from 15 residues. Deletions cut 2 bases from V and 0 bases from J, with 13 bases between. The germline gives CDR1 GTSNPN, CDR2 SVGIG (reference sequence). CDR3 sequence: CAWSNSREANYGYTF. The CDR3 region has the DNA TGTGCCTGGAGTAATTCCCGGGAAGCTAACTATGGCTACACCTTC.

The chain uses TRBV9 and TRBJ2-7, with 7 nucleotides matching TRBD1. From germline, CDR1 is SGDLS and CDR2 YYNGEE. V lost 3 bases to trimming and J lost 0 bases; unmatched junction nucleotides: 3. CDR3 size: 14 residues. In DNA form, the CDR3 reads TGTGCCAGCAGCGCCTGGGACAGCTCCTACGAGCAGTACTTC. This encodes CASSAWDSSYEQYF.

This clone turned up a few times. The chain links TRBV10-3 to TRBJ2-2; weak D call: TRBD2 (6 bases). The CDR3 sequence is 12 residues long. In germline, CDR1 is ENHRY, CDR2 SYGVKD. The V and J ends lost 7 bases and 5 bases respectively, with 8 bases between them. The CDR3 nucleotides read TGTGCCATCAATGGGGGGACCGGGGAGCTGTTTTTT. Amino acids: CAINGGTGELFF.

The chain carries TRBV7-9 and TRBJ2-3, with 7 bases fitting TRBD2. The J segment lost 5 bases and the V segment lost 2 bases, leaving 10 bases of the junction unmatched. The CDR3 is 16 amino acids. The germline CDR1 and CDR2 sequences are SEHNR and FQNEAQ (reference sequence). CDR3 nucleotide sequence: TGTGCCAGCAGCTTATTTTGGGAGGGTCCTCTAGATACGCAGTATTTT. It is translated as CASSLFWEGPLDTQYF.

This sequence joins TRBV6-5 and TRBJ2-1, with 10 bases aligning to TRBD1. From germline, CDR1 is MNHEY and CDR2 SVGAGI. CDR3 length: 15 amino acids. Trimming cost V 7 bases and J 8 bases; bases outside gene matches: 11. CDR3 bases: TGTGCCAGCACGTACCGGGACAGGGGAATACATGAGCAGTTCTTC. The encoded protein is CASTYRDRGIHEQFF.

This rearrangement joins TRBV18 to TRBJ1-4; D perhaps matches TRBD1 (6 bases). CDR3 size: 15 residues. Germline assignment: CDR1 KGHSH and CDR2 LQKENI. V was shortened by 1 base and J by 5 bases, with 11 bases between the two germline ends. The CDR3 reads CASSPQDSLNEKLFF. The CDR3 DNA follows: TGTGCCAGCTCACCACAGGACAGCCTAAATGAAAAACTGTTTTTT.

The V gene is TRBV29-1, the J gene TRBJ1-2; 8 bases match TRBD1. Germline trimming cut 8 bases from V and 8 bases from J; bases unmatched to any gene: 16. CDR1 is SQVTM, CDR2 ANQGSEA, per germline. This CDR3 comprises 14 residues. CDR3 amino acids: CSLRTGKEASGYTF. The CDR3 bases are TGCAGCCTGAGGACAGGGAAGGAGGCAAGCGGCTACACCTTC.

CDR3 DNA: TGTGCCAGCAGCTTCATTGAGACTAACTATGGCTACACCTTC. Its translation: CASSFIETNYGYTF. The chain joins TRBV5-6 to TRBJ1-2; unclear D gene. V lost 2 bases and J lost 0, with 8 bases in between. Germline CDR1 reads SGHDT; CDR2 reads YYEEEE. The CDR3 consists of 14 residues.

The gene calls are TRBV7-3 and TRBJ1-2; 7 bases line up with TRBD1. Germline V CDR1 and CDR2: SGHTA, FQGTGA. The CDR3 has 16 residues. Trimming cost V 5 bases and J 0 bases; bases outside gene matches: 9. Written as DNA, the CDR3 is TGTGCCAGCAGCCCAGCGAAGGGGGCCCCTAACTATGGCTACACCTTC. It encodes CASSPAKGAPNYGYTF.

This sequence joins TRBV28 and TRBJ2-7; 7 bases line up with TRBD2. This CDR3 has 21 residues. The germline CDR1 and CDR2 sequences are MDHEN and SYDVKM. V lost 1 base to trimming and J lost 0 bases; unmatched junction nucleotides: 21. The CDR3 region is CASSLSLSNPLLADSSYEQYF. CDR3 sequence (DNA): TGTGCCAGCAGTTTATCCCTATCGAACCCGTTGCTAGCGGATAGCTCCTACGAGCAGTACTTC. The whole variable domain, remainder taken from reference TRBV28 and TRBJ2-7, is DVKVTQSSRYLVKRTGEKVFLECVQDMDHENMFWYRQDPGLGLRLIYFSYDVKMKEKGDIPEGYSVSREKKERFSLILESASTNQTSMYLCASSLSLSNPLLADSSYEQYFGPGTRLTVT.

The chain joins TRBV6-1 to TRBJ1-6; no firm D call. Trimming took off 1 base at V and 12 bases at J, with 16 bases between the two ends. CDR3 length: 15 amino acids. The V gene's germline CDR1 is MNHNS and CDR2 SASEGT. In DNA, the CDR3 is TGTGCCAGCAGTGAAGACACCCAGATGATCCGACCCCTCCACTTT. This codes for CASSEDTQMIRPLHF.

In nucleotides, the CDR3 is TGTGCCAGTAGTAAGGGACAGGGACCCTACGAGCAGTACTTC. Translated: CASSKGQGPYEQYF. The rearrangement links TRBV19 to TRBJ2-7; 9 bases line up with TRBD1. V lost 4 bases to trimming and J lost 2 bases; unmatched junction nucleotides: 3. The CDR3 is 14 amino acids. Germline V gene lookup returns CDR1 LNHDA and CDR2 SQIVND (reference sequence).

This clone was seen only once. The chain employs TRBV6-1 and TRBJ2-1; 7 nucleotides match TRBD2. J gave up 6 bases and V 4 bases, and 6 bases lay outside the gene matches. From germline, CDR1 is MNHNS and CDR2 SASEGT. The CDR3 consists of 14 residues. In nucleotides, the CDR3 is TGTGCCAGCAGTGGGGCTAGCGGATTCAATGAGCAGTTCTTC. Its protein product is CASSGASGFNEQFF.

The chain recombines TRBV5-1 with TRBJ2-5; 12 bases fit TRBD2. Germline trimming cut 4 bases from V and 1 base from J; bases unmatched to any gene: 2. The CDR3 runs to 15 residues. Germline V gives CDR1 SGHRS, CDR2 YFSETQ. This chain's CDR3 is CASSAGLAGQETQYF. The DNA for the CDR3 is TGCGCCAGCAGCGCGGGACTAGCGGGCCAAGAGACCCAGTACTTC.

J is TRBJ1-1 and V is TRBV10-3; D is unclear. The germline V and J ends were trimmed by 7 bases and 8 bases, with 14 bases remaining between them. The CDR3 has 12 residues. CDR1 and CDR2 from the germline V gene are ENHRY and SYGVKD. CDR3 amino acids: CAINDGGWEAFF. The DNA of the CDR3 is TGTGCCATCAACGACGGCGGGTGGGAAGCTTTCTTT.

This chain connects TRBV28 to TRBJ2-2; D is ambiguous. The CDR3 totals 14 residues. Trimming removed 3 bases at V and 2 bases at J, with 7 bases between. Germline V gene data show CDR1 as MDHEN and CDR2 as SYDVKM. The CDR3 loop reads CASSFRYNTGELFF. CDR3 bases: TGTGCCAGCAGTTTTCGGTACAACACCGGGGAGCTGTTTTTT.

The chain couples TRBV6-5 to TRBJ2-1; D might be TRBD1 (6 bases). Germline lookup yields CDR1 MNHEY and CDR2 SVGAGI. V was clipped by 4 bases and J by 3 bases, with 10 bases between them. CDR3 length: 14 residues. The CDR3 here is CASSFSQGYNEQFF. The CDR3 DNA follows: TGTGCCAGCAGTTTCTCACAGGGCTACAATGAGCAGTTCTTC.

The chain combines TRBV7-8 with TRBJ2-7, with 9 bases matching TRBD1. Trimming cost V 2 bases and J 6 bases; bases outside gene matches: 5. CDR1 is SGHVS, CDR2 FQNEAQ, per germline. The CDR3 has 14 residues. CDR3 coding DNA: TGTGCCAGCAGCTTACAGGGACAGGGTGGCGAGCAGTACTTC. Amino acid sequence: CASSLQGQGGEQYF.